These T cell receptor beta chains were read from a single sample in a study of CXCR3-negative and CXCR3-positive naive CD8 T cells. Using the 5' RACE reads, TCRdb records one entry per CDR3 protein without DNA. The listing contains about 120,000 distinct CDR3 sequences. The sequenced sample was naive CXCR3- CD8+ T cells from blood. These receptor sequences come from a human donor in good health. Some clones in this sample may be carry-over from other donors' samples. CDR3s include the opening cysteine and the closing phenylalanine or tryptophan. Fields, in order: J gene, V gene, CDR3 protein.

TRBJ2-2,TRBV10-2,CASRNVADTGELFF
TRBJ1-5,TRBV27,CASSPYRVWDQPQHF
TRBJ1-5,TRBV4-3,CASSQDSRQGFNQPQHF
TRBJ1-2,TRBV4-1,CASSQPGQGAEGYTF
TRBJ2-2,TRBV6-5,CASSLTGVNTGELFF
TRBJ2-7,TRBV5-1,CASSLASGSDEQYF
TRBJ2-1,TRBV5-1,CASSFSREQFF
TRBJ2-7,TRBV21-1,CASTLLSIRSGHSYEQYF
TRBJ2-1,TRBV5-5,CASSSTGGALEQFF
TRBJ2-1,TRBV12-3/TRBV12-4,CASSFGGGERNEQFF
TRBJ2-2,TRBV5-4,CASILREGARTGELFF
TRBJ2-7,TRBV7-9,CASRGTPAYEQYF
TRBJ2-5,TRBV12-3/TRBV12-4,CASSFQGWQQRETQYF
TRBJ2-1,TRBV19,CASSFGFSEFSYNEQFF
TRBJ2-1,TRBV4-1,CASSGGSGNEQFF
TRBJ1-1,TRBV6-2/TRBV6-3,CASSYIAEEAFF
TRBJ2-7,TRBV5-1,CASSPSTGSPSYEQYF
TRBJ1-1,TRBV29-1,CSAPSGSRAFF